The 21 T cell receptor beta chains in this list originate from one sample, sequenced in a study of blood T cell repertoires in COVID-19. The repertoire was sequenced with immunoSEQ multiplex PCR; TCRdb's copy has only in-frame clones and lacks some. The sample holds roughly 77,000 clones, around four fifths seen once. The sample consisted of peripheral blood. The receptors shown here come from a human donor in a cohort sampled during active COVID-19.

The genes are TRBV18 and TRBJ1-6, with 10 bases matching TRBD1. Per the germline V gene, CDR1 is KGHSH and CDR2 is LQKENI. The trim removed 1 base at V and 10 bases at J, leaving 10 bases unmatched. CDR3 length: 17 residues. The CDR3 DNA sequence: TGTGCCAGCTCACCACGGAGACAGGGGGCCGTGAACTCACCCCTCCACTTT. It codes for CASSPRRQGAVNSPLHF.

The chain joins TRBV7-3 to TRBJ1-3; the D is unclear. Germline lookup yields CDR1 SGHTA and CDR2 FQGTGA. The CDR3 totals 12 residues. Between the trimmed V and J ends, which lost 8 bases and 3 bases, there was a span of 8 bases. CDR3: CASRGSGNTIYF. CDR3 nucleotides: TGTGCCAGCCGAGGTAGTGGAAACACCATATATTTT.

V usage is TRBV4-1 and J usage is TRBJ1-4; no reliable D call. CDR1 MGHRA and CDR2 YSYEKL come from the germline V gene. Between the trimmed V and J ends, which lost 0 bases and 9 bases, there was a span of 20 bases. The CDR3 is 17 amino acids. The CDR3 protein is CASSQDLYQESYKKLFF. The DNA of the CDR3 is TGCGCCAGCAGCCAAGATCTCTACCAGGAATCCTATAAAAAACTGTTTTTT.

This rearrangement joins TRBV9 to TRBJ1-5; no definite D call. V lost 0 bases, J lost 9 bases, and 10 bases lay in between. This CDR3 region has 13 residues. In germline, CDR1 is SGDLS, CDR2 YYNGEE. CDR3: CASSVALAGPQHF. The CDR3 DNA is TGTGCCAGCAGCGTAGCCCTAGCGGGGCCCCAGCATTTT.

The rearrangement links TRBV5-1 to TRBJ2-1, with 11 positions matching TRBD2. The CDR3 has 16 amino acids. CDR1 is SGHRS, CDR2 YFSETQ, per germline. The ends lost 0 bases at V and 4 bases at J; junction bases unmatched: 3. The CDR3 DNA follows: TGCGCCAGCAGCTTGGTGCCTAGCGGGAGGTACAATGAGCAGTTCTTC. Translation: CASSLVPSGRYNEQFF.

This chain joins TRBV19 and TRBJ1-5, with D perhaps TRBD1 (5 bases). The ends were cut back, 4 bases at V and 3 bases at J, with 25 bases in the middle. The CDR3 loop spans 19 amino acids. CDR1 is LNHDA, CDR2 SQIVND, per germline (reference sequence). The chain's CDR3 is CASSRGVTQVSSNNQPQHF. The CDR3 nucleotides read TGTGCCAGTAGTAGGGGGGTCACACAGGTTTCGAGTAACAATCAGCCCCAGCATTTT.

V and J are TRBV6-1 and TRBJ1-2, with D unresolved. Between the trimmed V and J ends, which lost 3 bases and 4 bases, there was a span of 15 bases. Germline V CDR1 and CDR2: MNHNS, SASEGT. The CDR3 extends over 15 amino acids. CDR3 sequence (DNA): TGTGCCAGCAGTGACGTCTCGGGGTATGGCTATGGCTACACCTTC. Its translation: CASSDVSGYGYGYTF.

The table lists this clone with a count of one. This chain joins TRBV4-2 and TRBJ2-1, with D maybe TRBD2 (5 bases). Germline-derived CDR1 and CDR2 are LGHNA and YNFKEQ. The CDR3 runs 15 residues. The V end was cut by 0 bases, the J end by 9 bases, with 15 bases between. CDR3: CASSQEVRSRGEQFF. CDR3 coding DNA: TGTGCCAGCAGCCAAGAGGTCCGTTCCCGGGGTGAGCAGTTCTTC.

This chain joins TRBV6-5 and TRBJ2-7, with D maybe TRBD1 (6 bases). CDR3 length: 13 residues. Germline V CDR1 and CDR2: MNHEY, SVGAGI. Between the trimmed V and J ends, which lost 6 bases and 2 bases, there was a span of 11 bases. The CDR3 DNA reads TGTGCCAGCAGCACAGGGATACCCTACGAGCAGTACTTC. Translated: CASSTGIPYEQYF.

This rearrangement joins TRBV6-2 or TRBV6-3 to TRBJ2-7; the match to TRBD1 covers 9 bases. Per the germline V gene, CDR1 is MNHEY and CDR2 is SVGEGT. This CDR3 comprises 15 residues. J lost 3 bases, V lost 0 bases, and 3 bases had no gene match. This CDR3 is CASSYSRTGVYEQYF. The CDR3 bases are TGTGCCAGCAGTTACTCCAGGACAGGGGTCTACGAGCAGTACTTC.

This clone was picked up a small number of times. The chain is built from TRBV7-9 and TRBJ1-1; the D gene is possibly TRBD1 (6 bases). V was clipped by 5 bases and J by 11 bases, with 18 bases between them. The CDR3 has 13 residues. The V gene's germline CDR1 is SEHNR and CDR2 FQNEAQ (reference sequence). This CDR3 is CASSRTRGFEAFF. CDR3 in DNA: TGTGCCAGCAGCCGCACGAGGGGGTTCGAGGCTTTCTTT. The full variable domain, its missing parts supplied by reference TRBV7-9 and TRBJ1-1, is DTGVSQNPRHKITKRGQNVTFRCDPISEHNRLYWYRQTLGQGPEFLTYFQNEAQLEKSRLLSDRFSAERPKGSFSTLEIQRTEQGDSAMYLCASSRTRGFEAFFGQGTRLTVV.

The chain joins TRBV5-1 to TRBJ1-4; TRBD1 is a possible D gene (5 bases). The germline V gene has CDR1 SGHRS and CDR2 YFSETQ. This CDR3 comprises 17 residues. V lost 3 bases and J lost 8, with 23 bases in between. CDR3 region: CASSSWYIAGPGEKLFF. The DNA of the CDR3 is TGCGCCAGCAGCTCGTGGTATATAGCAGGGCCAGGGGAAAAACTGTTTTTT.

The chain uses TRBV2 and TRBJ2-1; tentatively, D is TRBD2 (5 bases). CDR1 SNHLY and CDR2 FYNNEI come from the germline V gene. Trimming shortened V by 5 bases and J by 0 bases, and 11 bases separated the two germline ends. CDR3 length: 15 residues. Here the CDR3 reads CASSRTVSSYNEQFF. CDR3 nucleotide sequence: TGTGCCAGCAGTCGGACTGTCTCCTCCTACAATGAGCAGTTCTTC.

CDR3 residues: CASSLRGDTSTDTQYF. CDR3 in DNA: TGCGCCAGCAGCCTTCGCGGGGATACTAGCACAGATACGCAGTATTTT. This sequence joins TRBV4-1 and TRBJ2-3; a weak D match, TRBD2 (6 bases). V lost 4 bases and J 0 bases, leaving 14 bases between the germline ends. CDR3 length equals 16 residues. The germline gives CDR1 MGHRA, CDR2 YSYEKL.

In its sample, this clone was seen once. Without the conserved terminal phenylalanine or tryptophan, this CDR3 likely stems from a read error. The DNA is left out, because the CDR3 cannot be placed on it with certainty; the CDR3 is given as TCRdb lists it. CDR3 in amino acids: CASSFYTP. V is TRBV28 and J is TRBJ1-1; TRBD1, the table's D call, was not compared with the DNA. The CDR3 is 8 amino acids long, termini counted. Per the germline V gene, CDR1 is MDHEN and CDR2 is SYDVKM.

This clone has just one count. The V call is TRBV3-1 (or the pseudogene TRBV3-2), the J call TRBJ2-5; perhaps TRBD1 as D (5 bases). CDR1 and CDR2 from the germline V gene are LGHDT and YNNKEL (reference sequence). The V gene lost 3 bases and the J gene lost 5 bases, with 7 bases spanning the gap. The CDR3 loop spans 12 amino acids. This CDR3 is CASSQTVETQYF. In DNA form, the CDR3 reads TGTGCCAGCAGCCAGACAGTTGAGACCCAGTACTTC.

CDR3 sequence (DNA): TGTGCCAGCAGCCCAATTCAAGCGGGGACCGGGGAGCTGTTTTTT. Translated, it gives CASSPIQAGTGELFF. The chain joins TRBV14 to TRBJ2-2, with TRBD2 identical over 7 bases. Germline V gene sequence: CDR1 SGHDN, CDR2 FVKESK. V shed 4 bases, J shed 5 bases, and the junction held 7 bases outside the gene matches. The CDR3 covers 15 residues.

The chain employs TRBV5-1 and TRBJ2-7; 7 bases are a match to TRBD1. After removal of 1 base from V and 3 bases from J, the junction contained 7 bases not matched to a gene. This CDR3 comprises 15 residues. The V gene's germline CDR1 is SGHRS and CDR2 YFSETQ. The CDR3 coding sequence is TGCGCCAGCAGCTTGTCCCACAGGGGCAACTACGAGCAGTACTTC. Translated, it gives CASSLSHRGNYEQYF.

The CDR3 sequence is CASSFPKAGGTDTQYF. The CDR3 coding sequence is TGTGCCAGCAGTTTCCCCAAGGCAGGGGGCACAGATACGCAGTATTTT. This rearrangement joins TRBV28 to TRBJ2-3; D perhaps matches TRBD1 (6 bases). CDR1 and CDR2 from the germline V gene are MDHEN and SYDVKM. The V gene lost 3 bases and the J gene lost 1 base, with 14 bases spanning the gap. The CDR3 loop spans 16 amino acids.

This clone was observed a handful of times. J is TRBJ1-3 and V is TRBV18, with unresolved D. V dropped 3 bases and J dropped 8 bases, with 5 bases sitting between them. The CDR3 is 11 amino acids. Germline values: CDR1 KGHSH, CDR2 LQKENI. The DNA for the CDR3 is TGTGCCAGCTCACCGCGGGACACCATATATTTT. Encoded protein: CASSPRDTIYF.

The V gene is TRBV19, the J gene TRBJ2-2, with D perhaps TRBD1 (6 bases). Per germline, CDR1 LNHDA and CDR2 SQIVND (reference sequence). The ends were cut back, 3 bases at V and 4 bases at J, with 12 bases in the middle. The CDR3 length is 15 residues. The CDR3 DNA sequence: TGTGCCAGTAGTATGATGGACAGCCCCACCGGGGAGCTGTTTTTT. Translation: CASSMMDSPTGELFF.